These T cell receptor beta chains were read from a single sample in a study of STAT5B mutations in CD4+ large granular lymphocyte leukemia. Clones were read by immunoSEQ multiplex PCR, and TCRdb kept only the in-frame ones, dropping some. The sample carries about 33,000 clones, about 90% recorded once. Input material: CD4+ T cells from blood buffy coats. These receptors were obtained from a human donor in good health. CDR3s include the opening cysteine and the closing phenylalanine or tryptophan. The D gene is left open where the match is weak. Expanded clones are given a class, and other clones once, few, many or no size at all.

D	V	J	size	DNA	CDR3
-	TRBV19	TRBJ1-5	-	TGTGCCAGTAGTTTAAAAGGCAATCAGCCCCAGCATTTT	CASSLKGNQPQHF
-	TRBV15	TRBJ1-5	-	TGTGCCACCAGCAGAGATAAGGGCTACAATCAGCCCCAGCATTTT	CATSRDKGYNQPQHF
-	TRBV7-9	TRBJ2-5	-	TGTGCCAGCAGCCAACTACAGGGTCGGGAGACCCAGTACTTC	CASSQLQGRETQYF
-	TRBV2	TRBJ2-1	-	TGTGCCAGCAGTGAAGCGCTTAGGGGACTTTCTAACAATGAGCAGTTCTTC	CASSEALRGLSNNEQFF
TRBD2	TRBV4-2	TRBJ2-1	-	TGTGCCAGCAGCCAAGGAGCGGGAGGGCCCTACAATGAGCAGTTCTTC	CASSQGAGGPYNEQFF
-	TRBV14	TRBJ2-7	-	TGTGCCAGCAGCCGGACAGTGGACTACGAGCAGTACTTC	CASSRTVDYEQYF
TRBD1	TRBV18	TRBJ2-3	-	TGTGCCAGCTCCCTCCGGGACAGGGGCCGCACAGATACGCAGTATTTT	CASSLRDRGRTDTQYF
-	TRBV20-1	TRBJ2-1	few	TGCAGTGCTACTCAGAATGAGCAGTTCTTC	CSATQNEQFF
-	TRBV18	TRBJ2-5	-	TGTGCCAGCTCACCTCGGGAGACCCAGTACTTC	CASSPRETQYF
-	TRBV7-9	TRBJ2-7	-	TGTGCCAGCAGCGTTGGGGAAACTTTGGCGCAGTACTTC	CASSVGETLAQYF
-	TRBV28	TRBJ2-6	-	TGTGCCAGCAGTACGCCAAGCTCTGGGGCCAACGTCCTGACTTTC	CASSTPSSGANVLTF
-	TRBV28	TRBJ2-1	-	TGTGCCAGCGCTCTAACACAGGGAATCCACAATGAGCAGTTCTTC	CASALTQGIHNEQFF
TRBD1	TRBV7-6	TRBJ2-7	-	TGTGCCAGCAGCCGCTCAGGGACAGGAGGCGAGCAGTACTTC	CASSRSGTGGEQYF
TRBD2	TRBV28	TRBJ2-1	-	TGTGCCAGCAGGTGGGGGGGAGACAATGAGCAGTTCTTC	CASRWGGDNEQFF
-	TRBV5-1	TRBJ2-3	-	TGCGCCAGCAGCTTGGAGTGGGGACCAGATACGCAGTATTTT	CASSLEWGPDTQYF
-	TRBV20-1	TRBJ2-7	-	TGCAGTGCTAGGGCCAGCTACGAGCAGTACTTC	CSARASYEQYF
TRBD2	TRBV7-6	TRBJ2-2	-	TGTGCCAGCAGCCCATTCGGGACTAGCGGTAGACGGGGCGGGGAGCTGTTTTTT	CASSPFGTSGRRGGELFF
-	TRBV28	TRBJ2-1	-	TGTGCCAGCAGGTCCGGACGGTCCCTCTCCTACAATGAGCAGTTCTTC	CASRSGRSLSYNEQFF
-	TRBV19	TRBJ2-6	few	TGTGCCAGTAGTCAGGGATCAGTTGGGGCCAACGTCCTGACTTTC	CASSQGSVGANVLTF
-	TRBV6-5	TRBJ1-2	-	TGTGCCAGCAGTTTTGCGACAGGTTCTTATGGCTACACCTTC	CASSFATGSYGYTF
-	TRBV5-1	TRBJ2-1	-	TGCGCCAGCAGCTTAGATTCGGCCGACAGGTTCTTC	CASSLDSADRFF
-	TRBV6-6	TRBJ2-3	-	TGTGCCAGCAGTTCGAGGGTTGATACGCAGTATTTT	CASSSRVDTQYF
-	TRBV5-4	TRBJ1-2	-	TGTGCCAGCAGCTTGGCCGCTAGGAAGGGTGGCTACACCTTC	CASSLAARKGGYTF
-	TRBV15	TRBJ2-7	-	TGTGCCACCAGCAGAGATCGGGTTTCTCACGCCGAGCAGTACTTC	CATSRDRVSHAEQYF